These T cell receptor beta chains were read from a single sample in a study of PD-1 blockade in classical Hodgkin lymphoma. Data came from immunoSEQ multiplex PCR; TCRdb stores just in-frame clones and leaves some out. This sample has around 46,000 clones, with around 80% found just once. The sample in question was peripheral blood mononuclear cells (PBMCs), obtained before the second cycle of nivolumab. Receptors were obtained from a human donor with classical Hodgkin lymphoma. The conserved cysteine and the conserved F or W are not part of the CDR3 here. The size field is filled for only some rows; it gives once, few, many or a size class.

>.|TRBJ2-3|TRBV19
ASSIRAAGGGTDTQY
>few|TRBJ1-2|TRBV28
ASFRGYYGYT
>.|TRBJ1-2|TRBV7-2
ASSDVSNYGYT
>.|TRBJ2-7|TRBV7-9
ASSPTGVPNEQY
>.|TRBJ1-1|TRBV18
ASSQGAETEAF
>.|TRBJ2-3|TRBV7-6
ASSLRPSTDTQY
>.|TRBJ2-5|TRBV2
ASRAGHSQETQY
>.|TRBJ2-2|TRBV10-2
ASSTTSGTGELF
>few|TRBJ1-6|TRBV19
ASSMSGDSPLH
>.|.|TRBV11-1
ASSGEQGYEQY
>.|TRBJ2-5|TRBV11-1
ASSPGTGGRETQY
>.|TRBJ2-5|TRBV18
ASSRDRGETQY
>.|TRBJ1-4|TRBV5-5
ASSLTGGSEKLF
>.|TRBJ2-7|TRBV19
ASRAAGRGNYEQY
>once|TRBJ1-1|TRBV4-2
ASSRGGGRDTEAF
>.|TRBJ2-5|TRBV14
ASSQDWGETQY
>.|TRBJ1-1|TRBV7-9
ASSSGPNTEAF
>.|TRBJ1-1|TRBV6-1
ASSGYTAF
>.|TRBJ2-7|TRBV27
ASSLSTGKQWYEQY
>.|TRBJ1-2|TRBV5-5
ASSIGTDPNYGYT
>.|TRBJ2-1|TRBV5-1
ASSPRRGIYEQF
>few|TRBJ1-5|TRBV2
ASSENHREAQPQH
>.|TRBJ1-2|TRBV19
ASSIDLRGLIYGYT
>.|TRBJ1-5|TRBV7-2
ASSFGRGQGYSNQPQH
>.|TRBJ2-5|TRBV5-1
ASSLEETQY
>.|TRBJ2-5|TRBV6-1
ASSGGHLYQETQY
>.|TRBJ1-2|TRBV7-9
ASSPPNYGYT
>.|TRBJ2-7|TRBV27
ASSLSQESYEQY
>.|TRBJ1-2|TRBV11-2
ASSSPGAGYT
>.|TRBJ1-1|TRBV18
ASFPTLKVGNTEAF
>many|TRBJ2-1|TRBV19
ASSLGTGMDYNEQF
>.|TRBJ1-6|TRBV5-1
ASSLIGDRDSPLH
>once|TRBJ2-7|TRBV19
ASSIAGGSSYEQY
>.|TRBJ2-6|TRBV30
AWERGTGANVLT
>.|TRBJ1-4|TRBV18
ASSPRTGEEKLF
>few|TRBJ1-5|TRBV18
ASSPGGDQPQH
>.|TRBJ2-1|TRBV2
ASTIRGQGFYNEQF
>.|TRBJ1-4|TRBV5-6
ASSLFLNEKLF
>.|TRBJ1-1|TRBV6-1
ASSPMVDRAAF
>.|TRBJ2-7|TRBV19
ASSIRRRGGGSSYEQY
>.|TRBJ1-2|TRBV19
ASSITRLYGYT
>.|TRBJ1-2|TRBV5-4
ASSLVGTGVSGYT
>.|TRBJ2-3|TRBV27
ASSLTGTLFLTDTQY
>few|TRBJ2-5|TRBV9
ASSVLSSAGETQY
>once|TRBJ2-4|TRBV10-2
ASTSVKNIQY
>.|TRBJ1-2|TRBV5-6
ASSSGTLNYGYT
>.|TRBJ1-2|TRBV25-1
ASSDPGQGAH
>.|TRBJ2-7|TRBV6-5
ASGRGGRPNEQY
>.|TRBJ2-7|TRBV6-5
ASSRFRGYEQY
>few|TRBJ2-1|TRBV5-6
ASSTLADNEQF
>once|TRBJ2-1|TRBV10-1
ASSEYPEGSYNEQF
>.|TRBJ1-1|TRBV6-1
ASSKDRGTEAF
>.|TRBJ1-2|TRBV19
ASSSTGKVNYGYT